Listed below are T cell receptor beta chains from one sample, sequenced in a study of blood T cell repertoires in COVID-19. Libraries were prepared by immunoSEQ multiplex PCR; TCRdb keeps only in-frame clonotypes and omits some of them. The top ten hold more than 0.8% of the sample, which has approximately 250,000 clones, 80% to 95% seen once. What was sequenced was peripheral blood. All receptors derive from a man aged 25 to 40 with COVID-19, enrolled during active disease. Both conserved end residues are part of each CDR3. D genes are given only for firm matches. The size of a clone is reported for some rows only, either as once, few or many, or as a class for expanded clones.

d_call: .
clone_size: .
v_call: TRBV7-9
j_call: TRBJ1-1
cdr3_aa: CASSSNRGGEAFF
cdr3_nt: TGTGCCAGCAGTTCAAATCGAGGAGGTGAAGCTTTCTTT

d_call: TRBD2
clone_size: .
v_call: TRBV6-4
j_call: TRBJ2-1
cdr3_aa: CASSEWGGLGNEQFF
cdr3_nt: TGTGCCAGCAGTGAATGGGGGGGTTTAGGCAATGAGCAGTTCTTC

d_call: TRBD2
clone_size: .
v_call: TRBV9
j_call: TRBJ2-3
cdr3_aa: CASSAPTSFTSDTQYF
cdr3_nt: TGTGCCAGCAGCGCTCCGACTAGCTTTACTTCAGATACGCAGTATTTT

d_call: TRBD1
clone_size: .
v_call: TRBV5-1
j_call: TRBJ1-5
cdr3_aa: CASSSPVPSQGRNQPQHF
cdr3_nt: TGCGCCAGCAGCTCACCAGTTCCTTCACAGGGGCGAAATCAGCCCCAGCATTTT

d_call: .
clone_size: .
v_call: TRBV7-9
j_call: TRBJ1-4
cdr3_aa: CASSFGANEKLFF
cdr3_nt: TGTGCCAGCAGCTTTGGAGCTAATGAAAAACTGTTTTTT

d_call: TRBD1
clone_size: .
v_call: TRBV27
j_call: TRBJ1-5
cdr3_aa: CASSRTGGASNQPQHF
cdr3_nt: TGTGCCAGCAGTCGCACAGGGGGCGCTAGCAATCAGCCCCAGCATTTT

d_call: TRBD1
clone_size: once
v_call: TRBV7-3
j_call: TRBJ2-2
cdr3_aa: CASSPGQPDTGELFF
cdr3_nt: TGTGCCAGCAGCCCGGGACAGCCAGACACCGGGGAGCTGTTTTTT

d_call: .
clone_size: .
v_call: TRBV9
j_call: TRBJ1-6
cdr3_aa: CASSPEGGYPNSPLHF
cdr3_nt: TGTGCCAGCAGCCCCGAGGGAGGGTATCCTAATTCACCCCTCCACTTT

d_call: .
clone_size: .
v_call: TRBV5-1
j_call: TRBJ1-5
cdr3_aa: CASSLSGEGQPQHF
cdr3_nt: TGCGCCAGCAGCTTGTCAGGGGAGGGTCAGCCCCAGCATTTT

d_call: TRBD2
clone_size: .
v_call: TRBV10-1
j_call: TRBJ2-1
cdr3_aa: CASSSGLAAYNEQFF
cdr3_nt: TGCGCCAGCAGCTCGGGACTAGCGGCTTACAATGAGCAGTTCTTC

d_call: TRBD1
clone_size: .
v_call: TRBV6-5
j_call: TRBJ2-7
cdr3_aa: CASSGTGFEQYF
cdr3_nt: TGTGCCAGCAGCGGGACAGGGTTCGAGCAGTACTTC

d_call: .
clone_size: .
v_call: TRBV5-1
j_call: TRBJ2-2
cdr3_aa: CASSLGQAAGELFF
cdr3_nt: TGCGCCAGCAGCTTGGGTCAGGCTGCCGGGGAGCTGTTTTTT

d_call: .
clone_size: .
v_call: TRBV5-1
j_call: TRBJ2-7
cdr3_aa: CASSWGHRELEQYF
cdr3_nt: TGCGCCAGCAGCTGGGGCCACCGGGAGCTCGAGCAGTACTTC

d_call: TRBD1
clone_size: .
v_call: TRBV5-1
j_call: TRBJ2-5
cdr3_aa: CASSPDRGLSETQYF
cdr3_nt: TGCGCCAGCAGCCCGGACAGGGGGCTATCAGAGACCCAGTACTTC

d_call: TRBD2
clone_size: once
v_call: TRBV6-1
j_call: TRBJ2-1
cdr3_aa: CASSEWGGNEQFF
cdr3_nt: TGTGCCAGCAGTGAATGGGGGGGCAATGAGCAGTTCTTC

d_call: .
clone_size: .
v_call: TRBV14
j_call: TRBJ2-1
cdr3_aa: CASSQDFIAGRQFF
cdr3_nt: TGTGCCAGCAGCCAAGATTTCATTGCTGGGAGGCAGTTCTTC

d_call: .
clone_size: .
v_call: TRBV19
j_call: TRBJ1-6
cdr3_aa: CASSISGGGNSPLHF
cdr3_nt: TGTGCCAGTAGTATATCCGGGGGTGGCAATTCACCCCTCCACTTT

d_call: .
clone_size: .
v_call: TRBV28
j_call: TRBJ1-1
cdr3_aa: CASSLRELMNTEAFF
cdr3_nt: TGTGCCAGCAGTTTAAGGGAGCTCATGAACACTGAAGCTTTCTTT